The present entry profiles one TCR beta chain with its context. As yet, its antigen is unknown. This entry belongs to a study of T cells in localized non-small cell lung cancer. Study-level results: Uninvolved adjacent lung showed peak T cell clonality, exceeding tumor. Median detection of top 100 tumor clones in adjacent lung was around 57 clones. Higher T cell density in the blood was associated with longer overall survival, whereas higher adjacent-lung clonality associated with shorter survival.

Produced via immunoSEQ multiplex PCR; TCRdb's table is partial and in-frame only. Of around 50,000 clones listed, around 86% were seen once; the top ten hold less than 6%. The TCR comes from a woman aged 35-75 years with stage I lung adenocarcinoma. Here the sequenced sample was peripheral blood, taken before any cancer treatment.

The CDR3 DNA reads as TGCAGCGTCCCCGGGAGCCTGAAATACAGGGGGCACACCTTC. Translated: CSVPGSLKYRGHTF. V usage is TRBV29-1 and J usage is TRBJ1-2; TRBD1 matches 9 bases. V gave up 6 bases and J gave up 12 bases; unmatched junction bases: 17. Per germline, CDR1 SQVTM and CDR2 ANQGSEA. This CDR3 has 14 amino acids.